Listed below are T cell receptor beta chains from one sample, sequenced in a study of beta chain features in type 1 diabetes. Data came from immunoSEQ multiplex PCR; TCRdb stores just in-frame clones and leaves some out. Seen here are fewer than 450,000 clones, about 14% observed once, and the top ten hold 0.013% to 0.015%. The specimen sequenced was naive CD4+ T cells from blood. Receptors originate from a woman between 18 and 29 years old with type 1 diabetes. Each CDR3 is given with its conserved first and last residue. A D gene is named only where the DNA matches it firmly. Clone size is stated in some rows and not others, as once, few, many or a class when expanded.

D gene,J gene,clone size,V gene,CDR3 DNA,CDR3 protein
NA,TRBJ1-2,NA,TRBV30,TGTGCCTGGAGTGTCCGTGCTACCTATGGCTACACCTTC,CAWSVRATYGYTF
NA,TRBJ2-1,many,TRBV30,TGTGCCTGGAGTGTAGGATACGGGGCCTACAATGAGCAGTTCTTC,CAWSVGYGAYNEQFF
TRBD2,TRBJ2-3,few,TRBV27,TGTGCCAGCAGTACTAGGGGACTAGCGGGACGAGGGCGCACAGATACGCAGTATTTT,CASSTRGLAGRGRTDTQYF
TRBD2,TRBJ2-7,NA,TRBV6-5,TGTGCCAGCAGGGAAGCGGGAGCCGATGACGAGCAGTACTTC,CASREAGADDEQYF
TRBD2,TRBJ2-1,NA,TRBV5-1,TGCGCCAGCAGCCCTGGGACTAGCGTTCCAATAAATGAGCAGTTCTTC,CASSPGTSVPINEQFF
NA,TRBJ2-1,NA,TRBV7-8,TGTGCCAGCAGCCCCACGGCGCGGGACTGGGACAATGAGCAGTTCTTC,CASSPTARDWDNEQFF
NA,TRBJ2-7,NA,TRBV5-1,TGCGCCAGCAGCTTGTATCCGGGGGAATTTACCTACGAGCAGTACTTC,CASSLYPGEFTYEQYF
NA,TRBJ2-5,few,TRBV30,TGTGCCTGGATTCCCCGTCTAGCGAAAAAAGAGACCCAGTACTTC,CAWIPRLAKKETQYF
NA,TRBJ2-1,few,TRBV5-1,TGCGCCAGCAGCTCTAACAATGAGCAGTTCTTC,CASSSNNEQFF
NA,TRBJ1-2,few,TRBV30,TGTGCCTGGAGCTCCGGTAACTATGGCTACACCTTC,CAWSSGNYGYTF
NA,TRBJ1-2,NA,TRBV7-2,TGTGCCAGCAGCTTAGCGGGTCAGGGGATACGATATAACTATGGCTACACCTTC,CASSLAGQGIRYNYGYTF
TRBD2,TRBJ2-7,NA,TRBV28,TGTGCCAGCATCAGCGGGGGGGAGGGATTCCACGAGCAGTACTTC,CASISGGEGFHEQYF
TRBD2,TRBJ2-3,NA,TRBV30,TGTGCCTGGAGCCCACTAGCGGATACGCAGTATTTT,CAWSPLADTQYF
TRBD2,TRBJ2-1,NA,TRBV10-3,TGTGCCATCAGTGAGAGTGCGGGAGCCTACAATGAGCAGTTCTTC,CAISESAGAYNEQFF
TRBD1,TRBJ2-4,few,TRBV2,TGTGCCAGCAGTTCAACCGGGACAGGGGCCAAAAACATTCAGTACTTC,CASSSTGTGAKNIQYF
NA,TRBJ2-7,few,TRBV14,TGTGCCAGCAGCCCCTATGCAGGGTTAAGGAACGAGCAGTACTTC,CASSPYAGLRNEQYF
NA,TRBJ2-3,few,TRBV7-9,TGTGCCAGCAGCCAAGATTGGACTGCAGATACGCAGTATTTT,CASSQDWTADTQYF
TRBD2,TRBJ2-2,once,TRBV28,TGTGCCAGCAGTTCAGGACTAGCGTTAGACCTCACCGGGGAGCTGTTTTTT,CASSSGLALDLTGELFF
NA,TRBJ1-4,few,TRBV28,TGTGCCAGCAGTCCGCAGCCCACAGGGAGGGCCGTTGAAAAACTGTTTTTT,CASSPQPTGRAVEKLFF
NA,TRBJ2-5,NA,TRBV5-1,TGCGCCAGCAGCACGGAAGAGACCCAGTACTTC,CASSTEETQYF
TRBD1,TRBJ1-2,NA,TRBV25-1,TGTGCCAGCAGTGGCCAGGGGGCCGGCTACACCTTC,CASSGQGAGYTF
TRBD1,TRBJ1-2,NA,TRBV11-2,TGTGCCAGCAGCTCGCGGACAGGGAGCTATGGCTACACCTTC,CASSSRTGSYGYTF
TRBD1,TRBJ2-1,few,TRBV5-4,TGTGCCAGCAGCCGACCGACGGGACAGAAGGCCGGTGAGCAGTTCTTC,CASSRPTGQKAGEQFF
TRBD1,TRBJ2-7,few,TRBV19,TGTGCCAGTGGGGACAGGGTGAAATACGAGCAGTACTTC,CASGDRVKYEQYF
TRBD2,TRBJ2-3,few,TRBV7-2,TGTGCCAGCAGCCCCTGGGCTAGCGGGAGTCTGACAGATACGCAGTATTTT,CASSPWASGSLTDTQYF
NA,TRBJ2-3,NA,TRBV5-4,TGTGCCAGCAGCGGCGGGACTCCCCTGGATACGCAGTATTTT,CASSGGTPLDTQYF
TRBD2,TRBJ2-1,NA,TRBV7-2,TGTGCCAGCAGCCTAGGGACTAGCAATGGCCTGTTCTTC,CASSLGTSNGLFF
TRBD2,TRBJ2-1,few,TRBV18,TGTGCCAGCTCACCCACTAGCGTAAATGAGCAGTTCTTC,CASSPTSVNEQFF
TRBD2,TRBJ2-3,few,TRBV30,TGTGCCTGGAGTGATAGCGGGAGTACAGATACGCAGTATTTT,CAWSDSGSTDTQYF
NA,TRBJ2-7,NA,TRBV7-7,TGTGCCAGCAGCCCTAACCCCGCGAGCCCCTACGAGCAGTACTTC,CASSPNPASPYEQYF
NA,TRBJ2-5,NA,TRBV4-3,TGCGCCAGCAGCCAAGGCGCCGGGTGGAAGCGGGAGACCCAGTACTTC,CASSQGAGWKRETQYF